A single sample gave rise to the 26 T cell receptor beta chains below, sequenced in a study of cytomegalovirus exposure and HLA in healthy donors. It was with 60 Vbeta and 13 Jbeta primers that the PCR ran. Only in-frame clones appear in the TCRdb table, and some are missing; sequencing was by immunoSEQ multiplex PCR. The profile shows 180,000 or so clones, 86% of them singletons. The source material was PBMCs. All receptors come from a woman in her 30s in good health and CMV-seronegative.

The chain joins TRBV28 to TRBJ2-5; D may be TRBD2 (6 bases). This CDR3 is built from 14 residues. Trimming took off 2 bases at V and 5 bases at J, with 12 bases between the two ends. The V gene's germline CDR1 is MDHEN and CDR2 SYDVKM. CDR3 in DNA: TGTGCCAGCAGTTTACGCGGGGAGAGCGAGACCCAGTACTTC. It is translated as CASSLRGESETQYF.

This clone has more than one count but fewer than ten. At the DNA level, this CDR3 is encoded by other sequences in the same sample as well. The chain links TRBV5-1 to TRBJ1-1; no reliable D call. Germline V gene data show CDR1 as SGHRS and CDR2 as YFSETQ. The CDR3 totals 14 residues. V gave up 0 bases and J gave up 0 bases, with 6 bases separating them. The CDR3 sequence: CASSLGQMNTEAFF. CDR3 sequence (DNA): TGCGCCAGCAGCTTGGGGCAAATGAACACTGAAGCTTTCTTT.

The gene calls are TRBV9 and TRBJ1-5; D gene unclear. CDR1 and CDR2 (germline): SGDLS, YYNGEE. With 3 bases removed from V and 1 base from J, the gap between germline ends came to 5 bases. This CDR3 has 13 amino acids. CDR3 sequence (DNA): TGTGCCAGCAGCGGTTTAAGCAATCAGCCCCAGCATTTT. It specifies CASSGLSNQPQHF.

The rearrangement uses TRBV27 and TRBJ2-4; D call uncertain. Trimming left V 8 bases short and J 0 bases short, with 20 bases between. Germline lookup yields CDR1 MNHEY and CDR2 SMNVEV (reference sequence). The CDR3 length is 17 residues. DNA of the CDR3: TGTGCCAGCCCCCGTCGGGTCCGACCTGTAGCCAAAAACATTCAGTACTTC. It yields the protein CASPRRVRPVAKNIQYF.

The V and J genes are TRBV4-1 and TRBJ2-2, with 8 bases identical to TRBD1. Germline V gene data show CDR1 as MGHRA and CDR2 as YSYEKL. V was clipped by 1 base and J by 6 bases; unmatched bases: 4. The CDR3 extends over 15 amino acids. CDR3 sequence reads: CASSQGTGWAGELFF. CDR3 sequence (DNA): TGCGCCAGCAGCCAAGGGACAGGGTGGGCCGGGGAGCTGTTTTTT.

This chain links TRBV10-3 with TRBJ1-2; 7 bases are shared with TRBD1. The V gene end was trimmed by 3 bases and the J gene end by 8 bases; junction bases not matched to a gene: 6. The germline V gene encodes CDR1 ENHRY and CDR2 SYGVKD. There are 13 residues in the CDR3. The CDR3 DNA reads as TGTGCCATCAGTGAACTGACAGGGTCCGGCTACACCTTC. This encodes CAISELTGSGYTF.

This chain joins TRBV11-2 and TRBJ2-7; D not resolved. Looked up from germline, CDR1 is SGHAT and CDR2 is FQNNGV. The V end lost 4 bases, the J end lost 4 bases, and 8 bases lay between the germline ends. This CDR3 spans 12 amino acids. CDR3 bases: TGTGCCAGCAGCTACGAACGGTACGAGCAGTACTTC. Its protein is CASSYERYEQYF.

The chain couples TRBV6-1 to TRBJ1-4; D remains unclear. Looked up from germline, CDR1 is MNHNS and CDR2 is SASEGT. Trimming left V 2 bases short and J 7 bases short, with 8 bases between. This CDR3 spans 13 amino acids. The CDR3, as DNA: TGTGCCAGCAGTGAATTGGCGGCTGAAAAACTGTTTTTT. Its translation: CASSELAAEKLFF.

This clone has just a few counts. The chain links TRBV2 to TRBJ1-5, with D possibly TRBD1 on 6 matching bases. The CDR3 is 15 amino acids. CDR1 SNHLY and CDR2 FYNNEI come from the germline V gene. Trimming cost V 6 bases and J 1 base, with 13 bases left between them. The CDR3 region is CASSPGTRSNQPQHF. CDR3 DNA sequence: TGTGCCAGCAGCCCCGGGACACGAAGCAATCAGCCCCAGCATTTT.

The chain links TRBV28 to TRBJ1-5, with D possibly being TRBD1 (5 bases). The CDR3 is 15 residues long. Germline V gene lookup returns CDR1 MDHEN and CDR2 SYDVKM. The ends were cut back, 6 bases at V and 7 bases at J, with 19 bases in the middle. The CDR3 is CASSPAGRLGQPQHF. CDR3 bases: TGTGCCAGCAGCCCTGCGGGGCGCTTGGGGCAGCCCCAGCATTTT.

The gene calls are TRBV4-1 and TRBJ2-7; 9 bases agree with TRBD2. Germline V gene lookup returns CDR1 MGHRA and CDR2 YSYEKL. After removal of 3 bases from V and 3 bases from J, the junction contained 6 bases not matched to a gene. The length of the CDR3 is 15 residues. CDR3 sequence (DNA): TGCGCCAGCAGCCAGGGACTAGCAAGTGACTACGAGCAGTACTTC. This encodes CASSQGLASDYEQYF.

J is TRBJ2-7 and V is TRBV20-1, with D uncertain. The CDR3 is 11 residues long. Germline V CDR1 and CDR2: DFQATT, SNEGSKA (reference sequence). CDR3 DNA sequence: TGCAGGACCGGGTCCTCCTACGAGCAGTACTTC. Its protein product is CRTGSSYEQYF.

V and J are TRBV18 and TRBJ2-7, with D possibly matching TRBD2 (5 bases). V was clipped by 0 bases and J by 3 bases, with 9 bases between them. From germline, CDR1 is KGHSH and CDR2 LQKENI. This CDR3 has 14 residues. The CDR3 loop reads CASSPPSRDYEQYF. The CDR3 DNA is TGTGCCAGCTCACCACCGAGCCGGGACTACGAGCAGTACTTC.

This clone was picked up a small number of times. The CDR3 sequence is CASSPQGGQPQHF. CDR3 nucleotide sequence: TGTGCCAGCAGCCCACAGGGGGGTCAGCCCCAGCATTTT. V gene TRBV7-9 combines with J gene TRBJ1-5; 8 bases match TRBD1. J lost 6 bases, V lost 5 bases, and 3 bases had no gene match. Per germline, CDR1 SEHNR and CDR2 FQNEAQ (reference sequence). The CDR3 covers 13 residues.

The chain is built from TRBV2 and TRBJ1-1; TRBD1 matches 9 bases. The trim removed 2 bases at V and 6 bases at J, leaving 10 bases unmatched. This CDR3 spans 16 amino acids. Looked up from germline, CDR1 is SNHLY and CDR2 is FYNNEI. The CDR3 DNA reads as TGTGCCAGCAGTGAATTCGGGGACAGGGTGAGCCCTGAAGCTTTCTTT. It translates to CASSEFGDRVSPEAFF.

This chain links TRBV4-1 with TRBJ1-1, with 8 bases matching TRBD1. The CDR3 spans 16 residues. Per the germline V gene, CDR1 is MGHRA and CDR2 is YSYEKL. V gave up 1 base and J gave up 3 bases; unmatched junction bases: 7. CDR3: CASSQGQGTGDTEAFF. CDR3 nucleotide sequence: TGCGCCAGCAGCCAAGGACAGGGGACTGGGGACACTGAAGCTTTCTTT.

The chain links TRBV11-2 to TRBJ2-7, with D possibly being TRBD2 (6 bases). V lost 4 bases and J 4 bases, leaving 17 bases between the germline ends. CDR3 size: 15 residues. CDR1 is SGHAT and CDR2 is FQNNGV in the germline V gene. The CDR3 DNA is TGTGCCAGCAGCTACCCTCCGGGAGCAATATACGAGCAGTACTTC. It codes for CASSYPPGAIYEQYF. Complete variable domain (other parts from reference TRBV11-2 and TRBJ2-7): EAGVAQSPRYKIIEKRQSVAFWCNPISGHATLYWYQQILGQGPKLLIQFQNNGVVDDSQLPKDRFSAERLKGVDSTLKIQPAKLEDSAVYLCASSYPPGAIYEQYFGPGTRLTVT.

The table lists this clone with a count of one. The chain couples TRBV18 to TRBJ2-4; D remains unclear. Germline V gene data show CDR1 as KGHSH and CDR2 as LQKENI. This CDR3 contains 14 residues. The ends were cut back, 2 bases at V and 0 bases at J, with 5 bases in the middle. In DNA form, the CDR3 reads TGTGCCAGCTCACCAACTGCAGCCAAAAACATTCAGTACTTC. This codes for CASSPTAAKNIQYF.

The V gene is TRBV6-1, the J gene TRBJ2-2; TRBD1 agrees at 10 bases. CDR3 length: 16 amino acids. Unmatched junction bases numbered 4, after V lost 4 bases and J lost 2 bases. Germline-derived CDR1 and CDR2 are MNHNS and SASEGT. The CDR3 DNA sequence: TGTGCCAGCAGTGCCCGACAGGGGGCTAACACCGGGGAGCTGTTTTTT. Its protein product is CASSARQGANTGELFF.

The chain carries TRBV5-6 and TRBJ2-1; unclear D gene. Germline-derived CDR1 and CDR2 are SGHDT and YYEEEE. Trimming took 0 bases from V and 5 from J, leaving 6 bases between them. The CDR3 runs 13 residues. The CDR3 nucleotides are TGTGCCAGCAGCTTGGTTCAGAACAATGAGCAGTTCTTC. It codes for CASSLVQNNEQFF.

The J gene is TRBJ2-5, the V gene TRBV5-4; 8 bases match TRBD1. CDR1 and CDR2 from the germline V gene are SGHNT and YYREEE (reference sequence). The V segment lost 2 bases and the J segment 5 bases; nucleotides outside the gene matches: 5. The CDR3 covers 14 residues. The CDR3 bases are TGTGCCAGCAGCTTCAGGGGGCCGTCGGAGACCCAGTACTTC. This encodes CASSFRGPSETQYF. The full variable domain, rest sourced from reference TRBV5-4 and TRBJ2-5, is ETGVTQSPTHLIKTRGQQVTLRCSSQSGHNTVSWYQQALGQGPQFIFQYYREEENGRGNFPPRFSGLQFPNYSSELNVNALELDDSALYLCASSFRGPSETQYFGPGTRLLVL.

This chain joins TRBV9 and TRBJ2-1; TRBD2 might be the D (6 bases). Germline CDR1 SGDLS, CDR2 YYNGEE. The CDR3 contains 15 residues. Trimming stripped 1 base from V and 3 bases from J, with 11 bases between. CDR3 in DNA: TGTGCCAGCAGCGTAACGGGAGAGGTCTACAATGAGCAGTTCTTC. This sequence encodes CASSVTGEVYNEQFF.

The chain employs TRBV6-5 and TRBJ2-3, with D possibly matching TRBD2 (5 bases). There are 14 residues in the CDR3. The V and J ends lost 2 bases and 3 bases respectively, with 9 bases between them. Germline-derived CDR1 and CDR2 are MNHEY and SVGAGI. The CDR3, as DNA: TGTGCCAGCAGTTACGGGAGAGGGACAGATACGCAGTATTTT. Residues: CASSYGRGTDTQYF.

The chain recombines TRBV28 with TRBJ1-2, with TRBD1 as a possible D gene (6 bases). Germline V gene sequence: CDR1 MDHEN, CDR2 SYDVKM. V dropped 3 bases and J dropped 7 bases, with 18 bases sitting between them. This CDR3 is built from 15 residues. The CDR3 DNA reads TGTGCCAGCAGTTTGAGGGACACGAAATTACTTGGCTACACCTTC. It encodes CASSLRDTKLLGYTF.

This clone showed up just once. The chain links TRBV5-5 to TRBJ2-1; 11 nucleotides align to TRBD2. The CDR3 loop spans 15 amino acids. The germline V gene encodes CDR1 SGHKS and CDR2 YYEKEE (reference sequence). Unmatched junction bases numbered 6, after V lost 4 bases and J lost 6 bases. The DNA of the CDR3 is TGTGCCAGCAGCCCCCAAGGACTAGCGGGCAATGAGCAGTTCTTC. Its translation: CASSPQGLAGNEQFF.

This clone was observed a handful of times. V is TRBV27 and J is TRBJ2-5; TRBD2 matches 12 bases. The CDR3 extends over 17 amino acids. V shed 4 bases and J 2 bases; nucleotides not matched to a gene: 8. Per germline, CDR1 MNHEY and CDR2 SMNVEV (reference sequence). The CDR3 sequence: CASSSPSGLAGQETQYF. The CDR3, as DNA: TGTGCCAGCAGTTCCCCATCCGGACTAGCGGGACAAGAGACCCAGTACTTC.